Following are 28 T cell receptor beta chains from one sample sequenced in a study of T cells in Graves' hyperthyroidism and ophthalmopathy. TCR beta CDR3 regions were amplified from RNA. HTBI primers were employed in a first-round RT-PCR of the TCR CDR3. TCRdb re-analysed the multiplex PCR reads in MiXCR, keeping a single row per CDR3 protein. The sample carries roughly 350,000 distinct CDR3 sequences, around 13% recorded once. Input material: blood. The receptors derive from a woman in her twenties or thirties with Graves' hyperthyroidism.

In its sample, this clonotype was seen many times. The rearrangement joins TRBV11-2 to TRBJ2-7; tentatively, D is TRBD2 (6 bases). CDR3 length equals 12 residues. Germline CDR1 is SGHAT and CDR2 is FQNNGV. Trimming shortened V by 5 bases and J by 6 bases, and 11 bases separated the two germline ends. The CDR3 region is CASSRVEGEQYF. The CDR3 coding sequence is TGTGCCAGCAGCCGGGTGGAGGGCGAGCAGTACTTC.

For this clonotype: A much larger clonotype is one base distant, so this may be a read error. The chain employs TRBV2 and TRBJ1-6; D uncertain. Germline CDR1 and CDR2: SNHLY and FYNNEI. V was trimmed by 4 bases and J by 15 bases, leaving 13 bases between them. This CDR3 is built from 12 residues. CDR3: CASSGTQEYLHF. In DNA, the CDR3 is TGTGCCAGCAGTGGTACGCAAGAATACCTCCACTTT.

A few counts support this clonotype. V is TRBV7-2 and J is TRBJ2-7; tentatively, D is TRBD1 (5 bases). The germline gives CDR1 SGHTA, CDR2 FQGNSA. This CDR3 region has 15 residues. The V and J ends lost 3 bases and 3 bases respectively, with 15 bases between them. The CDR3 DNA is TGTGCCAGCAGCTTGGGCCCAGGGATCGACTACGAGCAGTACTTC. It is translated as CASSLGPGIDYEQYF.

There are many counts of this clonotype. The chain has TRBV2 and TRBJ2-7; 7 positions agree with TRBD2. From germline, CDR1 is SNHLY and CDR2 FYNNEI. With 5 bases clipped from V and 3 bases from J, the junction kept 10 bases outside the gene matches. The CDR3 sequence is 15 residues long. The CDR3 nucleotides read TGTGCCAGCAGTATCGGGACTATACTTAACTACGAGCAGTACTTC. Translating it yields CASSIGTILNYEQYF.

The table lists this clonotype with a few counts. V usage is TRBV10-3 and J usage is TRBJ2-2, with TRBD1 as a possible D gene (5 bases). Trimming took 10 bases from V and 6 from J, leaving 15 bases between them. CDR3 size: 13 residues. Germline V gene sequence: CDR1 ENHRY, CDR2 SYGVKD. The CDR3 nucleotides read TGTGCCACCACCCCCTTGACAGCCGGGGAGCTGTTTTTT. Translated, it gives CATTPLTAGELFF.

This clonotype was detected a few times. The CDR3 DNA reads as TGTGCCACCAGCACCCTAGACGGAGCCACCCTTCGGGCGCAGTATTTT. This sequence encodes CATSTLDGATLRAQYF. The chain is built from TRBV15 and TRBJ2-3; D is undetermined. Per germline, CDR1 LNHNV and CDR2 YYDKDF (reference sequence). V shed 4 bases and J shed 10 bases, with 24 bases lying between them. The CDR3 length is 16 residues.

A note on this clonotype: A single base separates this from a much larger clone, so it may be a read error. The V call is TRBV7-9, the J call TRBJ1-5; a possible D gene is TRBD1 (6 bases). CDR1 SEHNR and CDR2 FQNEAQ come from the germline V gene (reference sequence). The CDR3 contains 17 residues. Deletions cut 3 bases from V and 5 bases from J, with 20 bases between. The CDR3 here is CASSFAPGVSSDQPQHF. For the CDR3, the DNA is TGTGCCAGCAGCTTCGCTCCAGGGGTATCAAGCGATCAGCCCCAGCATTTT. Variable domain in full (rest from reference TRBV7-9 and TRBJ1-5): DTGVSQNPRHKITKRGQNVTFRCDPISEHNRLYWYRQTLGQGPEFLTYFQNEAQLEKSRLLSDRFSAERPKGSFSTLEIQRTEQGDSAMYLCASSFAPGVSSDQPQHFGDGTRLSIL.

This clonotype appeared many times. CDR3 amino acids: CASRERRNSPLHF. CDR3 DNA sequence: TGTGCCAGCAGGGAGAGGAGAAATTCACCCCTCCACTTT. The gene calls are TRBV6-1 and TRBJ1-6, with unresolved D. V was trimmed by 6 bases and J by 7 bases, leaving 10 bases between them. From germline, CDR1 is MNHNS and CDR2 SASEGT. The CDR3 sequence is 13 residues long.

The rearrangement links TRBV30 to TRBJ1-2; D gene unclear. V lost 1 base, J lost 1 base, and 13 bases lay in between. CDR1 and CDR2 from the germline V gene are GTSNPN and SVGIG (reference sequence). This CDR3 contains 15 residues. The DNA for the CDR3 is TGTGCCTGGAGTGGGCAAGGGAAAGATAACTATGGCTACACCTTC. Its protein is CAWSGQGKDNYGYTF. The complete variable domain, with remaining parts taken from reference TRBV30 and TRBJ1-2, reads SQTIHQWPATLVQPVGSPLSLECTVEGTSNPNLYWYRQAAGRGLQLLFYSVGIGQISSEVPQNLSASRPQDRQFILSSKKLLLSDSGFYLCAWSGQGKDNYGYTFGSGTRLTVV.

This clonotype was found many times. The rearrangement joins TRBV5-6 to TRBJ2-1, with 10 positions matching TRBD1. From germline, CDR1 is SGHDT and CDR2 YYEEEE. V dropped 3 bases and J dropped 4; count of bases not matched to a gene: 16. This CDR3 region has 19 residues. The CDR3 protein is CASSSGRPTGGAWYNEQFF. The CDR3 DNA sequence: TGTGCCAGCAGCTCCGGCCGCCCGACAGGGGGCGCATGGTACAATGAGCAGTTCTTC.

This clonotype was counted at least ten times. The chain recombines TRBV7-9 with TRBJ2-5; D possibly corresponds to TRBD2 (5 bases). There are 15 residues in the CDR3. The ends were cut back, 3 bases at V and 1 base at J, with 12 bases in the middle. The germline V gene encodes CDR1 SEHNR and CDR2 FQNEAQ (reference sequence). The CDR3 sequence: CASSLVTGSQETQYF. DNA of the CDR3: TGTGCCAGCAGCTTGGTTACGGGGAGCCAAGAGACCCAGTACTTC.

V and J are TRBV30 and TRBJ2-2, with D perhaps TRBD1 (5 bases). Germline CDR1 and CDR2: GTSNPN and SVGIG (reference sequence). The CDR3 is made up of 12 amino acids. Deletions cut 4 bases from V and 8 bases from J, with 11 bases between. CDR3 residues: CAWIRGEGELFF. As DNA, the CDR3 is TGTGCCTGGATAAGGGGCGAGGGGGAGCTGTTTTTT. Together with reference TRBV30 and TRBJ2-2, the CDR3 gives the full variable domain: SQTIHQWPATLVQPVGSPLSLECTVEGTSNPNLYWYRQAAGRGLQLLFYSVGIGQISSEVPQNLSASRPQDRQFILSSKKLLLSDSGFYLCAWIRGEGELFFGEGSRLTVL.

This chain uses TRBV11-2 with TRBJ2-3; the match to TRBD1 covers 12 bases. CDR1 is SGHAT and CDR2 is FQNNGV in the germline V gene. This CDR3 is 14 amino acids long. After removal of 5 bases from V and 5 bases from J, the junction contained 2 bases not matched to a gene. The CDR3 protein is CASSRDRGQDTQYF. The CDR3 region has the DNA TGTGCCAGCAGCCGGGACAGGGGGCAAGATACGCAGTATTTT.

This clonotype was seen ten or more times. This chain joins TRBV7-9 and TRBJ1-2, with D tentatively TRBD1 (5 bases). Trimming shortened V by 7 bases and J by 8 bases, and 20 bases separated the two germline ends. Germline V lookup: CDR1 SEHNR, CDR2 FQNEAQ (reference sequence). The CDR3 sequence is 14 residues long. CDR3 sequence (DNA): TGTGCCAGCACCTCGGGGCCGGGTCGCGGGGGCTACACCTTC. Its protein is CASTSGPGRGGYTF.

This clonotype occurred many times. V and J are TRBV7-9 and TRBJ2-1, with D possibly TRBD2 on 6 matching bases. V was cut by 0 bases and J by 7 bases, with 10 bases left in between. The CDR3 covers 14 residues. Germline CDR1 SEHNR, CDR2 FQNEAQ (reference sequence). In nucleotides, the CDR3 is TGTGCCAGCAGCTTAGCTATTCGGGGGAATGAGCAGTTCTTC. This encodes CASSLAIRGNEQFF.

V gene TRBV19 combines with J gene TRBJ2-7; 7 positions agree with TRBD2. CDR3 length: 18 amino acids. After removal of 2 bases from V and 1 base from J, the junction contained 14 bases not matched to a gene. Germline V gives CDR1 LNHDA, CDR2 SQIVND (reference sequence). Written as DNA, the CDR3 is TGTGCCAGTAGTATACACATTACTCGGGGGGAGATTTCCTACGAGCAGTACTTC. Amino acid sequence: CASSIHITRGEISYEQYF.

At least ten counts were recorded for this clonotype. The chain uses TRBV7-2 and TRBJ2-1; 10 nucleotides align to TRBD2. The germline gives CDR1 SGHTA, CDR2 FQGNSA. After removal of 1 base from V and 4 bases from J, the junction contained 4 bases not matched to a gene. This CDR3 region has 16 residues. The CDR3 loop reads CASSLESSGGYNEQFF. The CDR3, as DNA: TGTGCCAGCAGCTTAGAATCTAGCGGGGGATACAATGAGCAGTTCTTC. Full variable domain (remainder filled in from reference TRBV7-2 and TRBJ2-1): GAGVSQSPSNKVTEKGKDVELRCDPISGHTALYWYRQSLGQGLEFLIYFQGNSAPDKSGLPSDRFSAERTGGSVSTLTIQRTQQEDSAVYLCASSLESSGGYNEQFFGPGTRLTVL.

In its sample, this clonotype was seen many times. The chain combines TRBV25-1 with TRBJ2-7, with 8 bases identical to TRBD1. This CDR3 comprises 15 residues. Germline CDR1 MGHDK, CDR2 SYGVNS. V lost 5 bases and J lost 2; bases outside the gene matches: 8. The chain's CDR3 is CASSPDRGFTYEQYF. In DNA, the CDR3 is TGTGCCAGCAGTCCAGACAGGGGTTTTACCTACGAGCAGTACTTC.

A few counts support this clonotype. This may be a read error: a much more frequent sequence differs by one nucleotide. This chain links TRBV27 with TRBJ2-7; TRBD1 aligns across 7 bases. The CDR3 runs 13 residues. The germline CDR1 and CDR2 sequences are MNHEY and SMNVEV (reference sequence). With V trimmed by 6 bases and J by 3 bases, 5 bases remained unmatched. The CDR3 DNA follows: TGTGCCAGCAGCTCAGGGGGAAACTACGAGCAGTACTTC. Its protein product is CASSSGGNYEQYF.

The CDR3 DNA reads TGTGCCAGCAAAGAGAAGGGTTCTGGGGCCAACGTCCTGACTTTC. Its protein is CASKEKGSGANVLTF. The chain employs TRBV6-1 and TRBJ2-6; no clear D. The V and J ends lost 7 bases and 1 base respectively, with 11 bases between them. The CDR3 runs to 15 residues. Germline lookup yields CDR1 MNHNS and CDR2 SASEGT.

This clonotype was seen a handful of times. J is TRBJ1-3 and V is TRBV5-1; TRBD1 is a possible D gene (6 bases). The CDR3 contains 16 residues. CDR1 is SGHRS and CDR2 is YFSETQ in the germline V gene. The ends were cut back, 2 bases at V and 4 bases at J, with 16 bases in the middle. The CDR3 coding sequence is TGCGCCAGCAGCTTCGGGCAGGGGTACGGAGGAAACACCATATATTTT. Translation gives CASSFGQGYGGNTIYF.

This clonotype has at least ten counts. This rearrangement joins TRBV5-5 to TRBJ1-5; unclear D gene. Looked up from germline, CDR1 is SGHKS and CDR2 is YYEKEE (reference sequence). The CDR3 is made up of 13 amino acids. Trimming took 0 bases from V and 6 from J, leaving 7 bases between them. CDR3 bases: TGTGCCAGCAGCTTGGGCCTCGGTCAGCCCCAGCATTTT. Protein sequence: CASSLGLGQPQHF.

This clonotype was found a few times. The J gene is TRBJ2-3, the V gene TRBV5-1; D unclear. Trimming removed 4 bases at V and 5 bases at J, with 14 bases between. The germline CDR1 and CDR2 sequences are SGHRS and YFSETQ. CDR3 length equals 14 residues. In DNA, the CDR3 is TGCGCCAGCAGCACCGGACCTGGCCAAGATACGCAGTATTTT. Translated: CASSTGPGQDTQYF.

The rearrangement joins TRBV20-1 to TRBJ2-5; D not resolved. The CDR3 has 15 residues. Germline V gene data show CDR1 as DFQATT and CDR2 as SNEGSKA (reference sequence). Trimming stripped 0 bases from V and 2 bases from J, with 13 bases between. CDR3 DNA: TGCAGTGCTAGAGAGAGCAGCGACACACAAGAGACCCAGTACTTC. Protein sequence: CSARESSDTQETQYF.

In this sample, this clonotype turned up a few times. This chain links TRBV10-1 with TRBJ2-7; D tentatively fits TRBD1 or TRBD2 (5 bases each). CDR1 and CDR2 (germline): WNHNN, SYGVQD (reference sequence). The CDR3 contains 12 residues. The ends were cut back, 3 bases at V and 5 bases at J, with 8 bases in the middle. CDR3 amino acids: CASSDGGNEQYF. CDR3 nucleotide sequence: TGCGCCAGCAGTGATGGGGGAAACGAGCAGTACTTC.

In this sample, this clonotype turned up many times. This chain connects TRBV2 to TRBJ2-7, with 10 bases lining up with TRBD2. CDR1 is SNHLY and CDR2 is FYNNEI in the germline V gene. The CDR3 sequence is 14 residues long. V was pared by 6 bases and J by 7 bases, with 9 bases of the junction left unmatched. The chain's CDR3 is CASSPVGLAVEQYF. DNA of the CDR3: TGTGCCAGCAGCCCAGTCGGACTAGCGGTTGAGCAGTACTTC. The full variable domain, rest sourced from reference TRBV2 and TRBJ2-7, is EPEVTQTPSHQVTQMGQEVILRCVPISNHLYFYWYRQILGQKVEFLVSFYNNEISEKSEIFDDQFSVERPDGSNFTLKIRSTKLEDSAMYFCASSPVGLAVEQYFGPGTRLTVT.

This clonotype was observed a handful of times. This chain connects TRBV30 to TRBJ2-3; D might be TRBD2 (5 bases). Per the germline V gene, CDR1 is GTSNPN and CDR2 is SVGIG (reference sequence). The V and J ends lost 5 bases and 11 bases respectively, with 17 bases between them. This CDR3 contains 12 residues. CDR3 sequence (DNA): TGTGCCTGGGGAGTGAGGGCAGAGAAGCAGTATTTT. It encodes CAWGVRAEKQYF.

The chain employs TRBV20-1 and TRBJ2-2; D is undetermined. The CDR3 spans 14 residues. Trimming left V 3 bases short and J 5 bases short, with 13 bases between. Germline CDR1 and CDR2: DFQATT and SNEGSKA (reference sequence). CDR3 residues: CSARGAPGTGELFF. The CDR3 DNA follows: TGCAGTGCTAGGGGTGCCCCCGGGACCGGGGAGCTGTTTTTT.